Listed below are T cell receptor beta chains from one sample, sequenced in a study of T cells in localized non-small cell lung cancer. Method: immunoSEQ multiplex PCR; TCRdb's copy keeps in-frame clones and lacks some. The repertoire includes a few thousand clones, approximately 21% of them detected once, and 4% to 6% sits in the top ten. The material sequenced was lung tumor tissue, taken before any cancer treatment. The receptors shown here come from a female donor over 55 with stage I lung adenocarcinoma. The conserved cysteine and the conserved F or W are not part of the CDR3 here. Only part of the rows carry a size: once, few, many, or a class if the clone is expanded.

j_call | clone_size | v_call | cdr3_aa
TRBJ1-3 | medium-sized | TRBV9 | ASSVTASGNTIY
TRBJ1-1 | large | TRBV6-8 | ASNLHRDLNTEAF
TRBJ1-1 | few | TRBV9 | ASSVGQDEAF
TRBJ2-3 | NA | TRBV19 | ASSTNALAGGPKARDTQY
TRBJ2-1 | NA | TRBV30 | AWSRRIPQNYNEQF
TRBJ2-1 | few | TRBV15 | ATSRDLGGGPFIEQF
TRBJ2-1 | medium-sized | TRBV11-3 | ASSYFSSGAYNEQF
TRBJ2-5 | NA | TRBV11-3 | ASSFLVRRQETQY
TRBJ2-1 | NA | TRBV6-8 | ASSHQTRTANEQF
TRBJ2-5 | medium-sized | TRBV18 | ASSPKGGGETQY
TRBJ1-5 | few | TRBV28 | ASHTGGSNQPQH
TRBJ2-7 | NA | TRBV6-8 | ASSRAGIYEQY
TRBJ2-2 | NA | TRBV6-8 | ASRVLVNTGELF
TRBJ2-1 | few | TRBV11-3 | ASSFGLWEPDNEQF
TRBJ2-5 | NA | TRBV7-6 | ASSLAGAGIETQY
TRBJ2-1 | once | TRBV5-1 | ASSLATDYNEQF
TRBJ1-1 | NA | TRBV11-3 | ASSLEGRSLAMNTEAF